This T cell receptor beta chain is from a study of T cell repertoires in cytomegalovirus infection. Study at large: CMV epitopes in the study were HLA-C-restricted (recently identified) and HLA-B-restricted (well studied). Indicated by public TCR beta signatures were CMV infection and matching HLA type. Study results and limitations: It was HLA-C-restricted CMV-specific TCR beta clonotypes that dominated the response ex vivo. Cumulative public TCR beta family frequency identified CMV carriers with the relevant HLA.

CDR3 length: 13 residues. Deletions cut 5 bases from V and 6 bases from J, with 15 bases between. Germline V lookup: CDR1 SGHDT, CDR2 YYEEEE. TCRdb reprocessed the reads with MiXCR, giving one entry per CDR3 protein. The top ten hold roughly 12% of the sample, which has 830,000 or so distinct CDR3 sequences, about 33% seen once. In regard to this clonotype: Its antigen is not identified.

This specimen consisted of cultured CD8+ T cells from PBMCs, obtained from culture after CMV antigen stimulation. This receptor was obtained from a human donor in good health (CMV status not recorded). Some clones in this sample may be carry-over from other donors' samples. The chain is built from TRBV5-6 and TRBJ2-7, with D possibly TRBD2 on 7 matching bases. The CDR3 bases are TGTGCCAGCAGTCACGGGGGGCGCGCCGAGCAGTACTTC. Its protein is CASSHGGRAEQYF. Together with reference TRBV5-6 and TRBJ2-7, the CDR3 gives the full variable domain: DAGVTQSPTHLIKTRGQQVTLRCSPKSGHDTVSWYQQALGQGPQFIFQYYEEEERQRGNFPDRFSGHQFPNYSSELNVNALLLGDSALYLCASSHGGRAEQYFGPGTRLTVT.